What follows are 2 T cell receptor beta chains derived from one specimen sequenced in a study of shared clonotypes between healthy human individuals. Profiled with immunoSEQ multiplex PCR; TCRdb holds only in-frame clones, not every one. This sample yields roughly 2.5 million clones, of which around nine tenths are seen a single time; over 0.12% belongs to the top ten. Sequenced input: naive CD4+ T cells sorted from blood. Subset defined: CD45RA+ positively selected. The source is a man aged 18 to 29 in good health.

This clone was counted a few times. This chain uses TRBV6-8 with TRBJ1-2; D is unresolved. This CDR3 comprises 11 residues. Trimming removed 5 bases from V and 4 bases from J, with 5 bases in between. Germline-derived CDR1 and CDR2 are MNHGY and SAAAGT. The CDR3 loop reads CASSTTYGYTF. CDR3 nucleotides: TGTGCCAGCAGTACTACCTATGGCTACACCTTC.

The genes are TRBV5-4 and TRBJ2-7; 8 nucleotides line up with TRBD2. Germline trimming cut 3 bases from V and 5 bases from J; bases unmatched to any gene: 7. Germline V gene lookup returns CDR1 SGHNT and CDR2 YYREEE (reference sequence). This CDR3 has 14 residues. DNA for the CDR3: TGTGCCAGCAGCTCCCAGCGGGAGCAAGACGAGCAGTACTTC. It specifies CASSSQREQDEQYF.